These 26 T cell receptor beta chains came from one sample sequenced in a study of shared clonotypes between healthy human individuals. The data were produced by immunoSEQ multiplex PCR, yet TCRdb's version contains in-frame clones alone and is incomplete. The table records millions of clones, 85% to 95% of them present only once. Sequenced material: naive CD4+ T cells sorted from blood. Subset of the sample: CD45RA+ positively selected. The receptors shown here come from a man aged 18 to 29 in good health.

V is TRBV20-1 and J is TRBJ2-1; 7 nucleotides line up with TRBD2. The CDR3 has 11 residues. Germline loops: CDR1 DFQATT, CDR2 SNEGSKA (reference sequence). The J segment lost 6 bases and the V segment lost 5 bases, leaving 1 base of the junction unmatched. As DNA, the CDR3 is TGCAGTGCTGGGGGGGGCAATGAGCAGTTCTTC. Its protein is CSAGGGNEQFF.

The chain couples TRBV7-9 to TRBJ1-2, with 9 bases fitting TRBD1. This CDR3 is 15 amino acids long. The V gene end was trimmed by 6 bases and the J gene end by 4 bases; junction bases not matched to a gene: 9. Germline V gene lookup returns CDR1 SEHNR and CDR2 FQNEAQ (reference sequence). In DNA form, the CDR3 reads TGTGCCAGCAGTATAGGGGACAGGGACAGCTATGGCTACACCTTC. Residues: CASSIGDRDSYGYTF.

The chain combines TRBV5-4 with TRBJ1-4; maybe TRBD1 (6 bases). There are 14 residues in the CDR3. V dropped 6 bases and J dropped 7 bases, with 16 bases sitting between them. Germline-derived CDR1 and CDR2 are SGHNT and YYREEE (reference sequence). DNA for the CDR3: TGTGCCAGCACCACGGACAGTATGGCTGAAAAACTGTTTTTT. Translated: CASTTDSMAEKLFF.

Turning to this clone: The same CDR3 can be traced to other DNA sequences in this sample. The chain combines TRBV7-2 with TRBJ2-7; 12 bases are a match to TRBD2. V shed 5 bases and J 4 bases; nucleotides not matched to a gene: 6. The V gene's germline CDR1 is SGHTA and CDR2 FQGNSA. This CDR3 region has 15 residues. In DNA form, the CDR3 reads TGTGCCAGCAGCATACTAGCGGGAGGTTCGTACGAGCAGTACTTC. This gives the protein CASSILAGGSYEQYF.

V is TRBV5-1 and J is TRBJ1-6; D might be TRBD1 (6 bases). The germline CDR1 and CDR2 sequences are SGHRS and YFSETQ. The CDR3 contains 16 residues. V was cut by 4 bases and J by 4 bases, with 15 bases left in between. CDR3 in DNA: TGCGCCAGCAGCAGAATAGGACAGAGATATAATTCACCCCTCCACTTT. It encodes CASSRIGQRYNSPLHF.

J is TRBJ2-7 and V is TRBV4-1; TRBD2 matches 10 bases. The CDR3 runs 16 residues. Germline CDR1 and CDR2: MGHRA and YSYEKL. The junction had 7 bases not matched to a gene; V was cut back by 2 bases and J by 3 bases. The CDR3 DNA is TGCGCCAGCAGCCAAACCAGACTAGCGGGCAACTACGAGCAGTACTTC. Amino acid sequence: CASSQTRLAGNYEQYF.

The V call is TRBV27, the J call TRBJ1-2, with TRBD1 as a possible D gene (5 bases). The CDR3 spans 15 residues. In germline, CDR1 is MNHEY, CDR2 SMNVEV (reference sequence). Trimming left V 2 bases short and J 4 bases short, with 14 bases between. The CDR3: CASSLAMGPGYGYTF. In nucleotides, the CDR3 is TGTGCCAGCAGTTTAGCGATGGGGCCTGGCTATGGCTACACCTTC.

Points on this clone: At one boundary the junction diverges from the germline segment, which might be a read error. The V gene is TRBV7-7, the J gene TRBJ1-5; D gene uncertain. Germline V gene data show CDR1 as SSHAT and CDR2 as FNYEAQ (reference sequence). The CDR3 totals 13 residues. CDR3 protein: CASSSDHLAPQHF. DNA of the CDR3: TGTGCTAGCAGCTCCGACCATCTAGCGCCCCAGCATTTT.

V and J are TRBV6-4 and TRBJ2-6; D could derive from TRBD1 or TRBD2 (6 bases each). Trimming cost V 3 bases and J 2 bases, with 11 bases left between them. The CDR3 spans 16 residues. Germline CDR1 and CDR2: MRHNA and SNTAGT. The CDR3 sequence: CASSEWGAPGANVLTF. The CDR3 coding sequence is TGTGCCAGCAGTGAGTGGGGGGCGCCTGGGGCCAACGTCCTGACTTTC.

The chain combines TRBV30 with TRBJ2-5; perhaps TRBD1 as D (6 bases). The V and J ends lost 1 base and 5 bases respectively, with 14 bases between them. The CDR3 has 14 amino acids. Germline values: CDR1 GTSNPN, CDR2 SVGIG (reference sequence). The CDR3 sequence: CAWSGNRVGETQYF. For the CDR3, the DNA is TGTGCCTGGAGTGGGAACAGGGTCGGGGAGACCCAGTACTTC.

The chain combines TRBV5-1 with TRBJ1-2; TRBD1 might be the D (6 bases). Looked up from germline, CDR1 is SGHRS and CDR2 is YFSETQ. The CDR3 length is 15 residues. V was clipped by 4 bases and J by 4 bases, with 17 bases between them. The CDR3 DNA reads as TGCGCCAGCAGCCCGGGCGGGACAACCGTCTATGGCTACACCTTC. Residues: CASSPGGTTVYGYTF.

This chain connects TRBV2 to TRBJ1-5, with a weak D call TRBD1 (5 bases). V was trimmed by 8 bases and J by 6 bases, leaving 14 bases between them. The CDR3 length is 13 residues. Germline V gene lookup returns CDR1 SNHLY and CDR2 FYNNEI. The CDR3 is CASQGEGGQPQHF. DNA for the CDR3: TGTGCCAGCCAGGGAGAAGGTGGTCAGCCCCAGCATTTT.

The chain employs TRBV9 and TRBJ2-3, with D hard to call. The V end was cut by 4 bases, the J end by 6 bases, with 15 bases between. Germline V gene data show CDR1 as SGDLS and CDR2 as YYNGEE. The CDR3 spans 14 residues. Here the CDR3 reads CASSSDIRPDTQYF. The DNA of the CDR3 is TGTGCCAGCAGCTCTGACATACGCCCGGATACGCAGTATTTT.

The CDR3 DNA is TGTGCCAGCACCTCTGTAGGGATCCCGAGCTCCTACGAGCAGTACTTC. It codes for CASTSVGIPSSYEQYF. The rearrangement links TRBV6-6 to TRBJ2-7; D remains unclear. The CDR3 runs 16 residues. The ends were cut back, 7 bases at V and 0 bases at J, with 19 bases in the middle. Germline loops: CDR1 MNHNY, CDR2 SVGAGI (reference sequence).

The V and J genes are TRBV2 and TRBJ2-4; 10 nucleotides align to TRBD1. CDR3 length equals 15 residues. V shed 5 bases and J 3 bases; nucleotides not matched to a gene: 4. Germline V gene lookup returns CDR1 SNHLY and CDR2 FYNNEI. The CDR3, as DNA: TGTGCCAGCAGTACCCGGACAGGGGGCAAAAACATTCAGTACTTC. It specifies CASSTRTGGKNIQYF.

The chain combines TRBV9 with TRBJ2-5; a weak D match, TRBD1 (6 bases). CDR1 is SGDLS, CDR2 YYNGEE, per germline. The CDR3 has 13 residues. The V end lost 0 bases, the J end lost 7 bases, and 10 bases lay between the germline ends. CDR3 region: CASSVVIGGTQYF. The CDR3 region has the DNA TGTGCCAGCAGCGTAGTTATAGGGGGGACCCAGTACTTC.

V is TRBV7-2 and J is TRBJ2-7; D is possibly TRBD2 (6 bases). Trimming left V 5 bases short and J 1 base short, with 15 bases between. Germline loops: CDR1 SGHTA, CDR2 FQGNSA. The CDR3 runs 15 residues. CDR3 sequence reads: CASSPTRDSSYEQYF. CDR3 in DNA: TGTGCCAGCAGCCCGACTAGGGACTCTTCCTACGAGCAGTACTTC.

This clone was found once. This may come from a read error, since a much larger clone is one base off. V usage is TRBV30 and J usage is TRBJ2-1; a weak D match, TRBD1 (5 bases). Germline assignment: CDR1 GTSNPN and CDR2 SVGIG (reference sequence). V lost 5 bases and J lost 8, with 13 bases in between. CDR3 size: 12 residues. CDR3: CAWDKGSDEQFF. CDR3 nucleotides: TGTGCCTGGGATAAGGGGTCCGATGAGCAGTTCTTC.

The chain links TRBV7-2 to TRBJ2-7; D might be TRBD2 (5 bases). CDR1 and CDR2 (germline): SGHTA, FQGNSA. The CDR3 contains 14 residues. Trimming pared 4 bases from V and 3 bases from J, leaving 13 bases between. The DNA of the CDR3 is TGTGCCAGCAGCTCCGGGATGTCGCGCTACGAGCAGTACTTC. Protein product: CASSSGMSRYEQYF.

This clone has only one observation. The CDR3 is CASSAGTGLTVNYGYTF. CDR3 DNA: TGTGCCAGCAGCGCAGGGACAGGCCTAACCGTGAACTATGGCTACACCTTC. The chain couples TRBV5-4 to TRBJ1-2, with 8 nucleotides matching TRBD1. The J segment lost 2 bases and the V segment lost 4 bases, leaving 13 bases of the junction unmatched. Germline V CDR1 and CDR2: SGHNT, YYREEE (reference sequence). CDR3 length equals 17 residues.

Concerning this clone: The same CDR3 also results from other DNA sequences found in this sample. V and J are TRBV5-1 and TRBJ1-1; maybe TRBD1 (6 bases). Deletions cut 0 bases from V and 0 bases from J, with 9 bases between. CDR3 size: 15 residues. Germline V gene lookup returns CDR1 SGHRS and CDR2 YFSETQ. The CDR3, as DNA: TGCGCCAGCAGCTTGGCCAGGGACATGAACACTGAAGCTTTCTTT. It is translated as CASSLARDMNTEAFF.

The chain carries TRBV6-6 and TRBJ2-3; D may be TRBD1 (7 bases). The CDR3 totals 14 residues. CDR1 and CDR2 (germline): MNHNY, SVGAGI (reference sequence). Trimming cost V 6 bases and J 7 bases, with 17 bases left between them. CDR3 residues: CASSRQGGLNTQYF. As DNA, the CDR3 is TGTGCCAGCAGCCGGCAGGGGGGCCTAAATACGCAGTATTTT.

As concerns this clone: The sample holds other DNA sequences that translate to the same CDR3. This chain uses TRBV10-3 with TRBJ1-1; D gene uncertain. CDR1 is ENHRY, CDR2 SYGVKD, per germline. This CDR3 has 11 amino acids. The germline V and J ends were trimmed by 2 bases and 7 bases, with 5 bases remaining between them. CDR3 coding DNA: TGTGCCATCAGTGAGACGGGTGAAGCTTTCTTT. Amino acids: CAISETGEAFF.

This chain uses TRBV30 with TRBJ2-1; 7 nucleotides agree with TRBD2. Trimming took 2 bases from V and 6 from J; bases not matched to a gene: 7. Germline V gene sequence: CDR1 GTSNPN, CDR2 SVGIG (reference sequence). The CDR3 is made up of 14 amino acids. The CDR3: CAWSLGLVGNEQFF. DNA for the CDR3: TGTGCCTGGAGTTTAGGACTAGTGGGCAATGAGCAGTTCTTC.

Notes on this clone: The identical CDR3 is also encoded by other nucleotide sequences in the sample. The chain combines TRBV29-1 with TRBJ2-1; TRBD1 aligns across 8 bases. V shed 6 bases and J 7 bases; nucleotides not matched to a gene: 5. The germline gives CDR1 SQVTM, CDR2 ANQGSEA. CDR3 length: 12 residues. DNA of the CDR3: TGCAGCGTGGGGCGACAGGGGAATGAGCAGTTCTTC. Its translation: CSVGRQGNEQFF.

The V call is TRBV5-1, the J call TRBJ2-1; D may be TRBD1 or TRBD2 (6 bases each). V was trimmed by 4 bases and J by 4 bases, leaving 15 bases between them. This CDR3 has 15 amino acids. Germline V gives CDR1 SGHRS, CDR2 YFSETQ. CDR3 nucleotides: TGCGCCAGCAGCGTCAACGGGGGCCGATACAATGAGCAGTTCTTC. As protein: CASSVNGGRYNEQFF.